This passage covers 11 T cell receptor beta chains from one sample sequenced in a study of cytomegalovirus exposure and HLA in healthy donors. PCR primers comprised 60 Vbeta and 13 Jbeta primers. Repertoires were generated with immunoSEQ multiplex PCR, while TCRdb's copy carries only in-frame clones and drops some. This sample carries approximately 190,000 clones, 82% of them seen once, and the ten largest clones take roughly 0.098%. Sequences were obtained from PBMCs. Receptors were obtained from a boy aged 2 to 10 in good health and CMV-seronegative.

The chain employs TRBV18 and TRBJ1-1; TRBD1 matches at 12 bases. Germline V gene sequence: CDR1 KGHSH, CDR2 LQKENI. V was pared by 1 base and J by 6 bases, with 9 bases of the junction left unmatched. CDR3 size: 17 residues. The chain's CDR3 is CASSPQAVGTGGPEAFF. The CDR3 DNA sequence: TGTGCCAGCTCACCACAGGCTGTTGGGACAGGGGGCCCTGAAGCTTTCTTT.

This clone has a handful of counts. The rearrangement joins TRBV6-5 to TRBJ1-6; D not resolved. The CDR3 totals 16 residues. The germline V gene has CDR1 MNHEY and CDR2 SVGAGI. V shed 0 bases and J shed 14 bases, with 20 bases lying between them. CDR3 sequence: CASSYSFREPIVSLHF. In DNA, the CDR3 is TGTGCCAGCAGTTACTCGTTTAGGGAGCCCATAGTATCCCTCCACTTT.

Remarks on this clone: Other DNA sequences of this sample code for an identical CDR3. The chain has TRBV6-5 and TRBJ2-7; no clear D. V gave up 5 bases and J gave up 2 bases, with 4 bases separating them. The CDR3 is 11 amino acids. Germline loops: CDR1 MNHEY, CDR2 SVGAGI. The CDR3 DNA follows: TGTGCCAGCAGTGGAGCCTACGAGCAGTACTTC. This gives the protein CASSGAYEQYF.

The rearrangement joins TRBV9 to TRBJ2-7, with 9 bases that match TRBD1. Trimming at V came to 3 bases and at J to 0 bases, leaving 1 base not matched to a gene. Germline loops: CDR1 SGDLS, CDR2 YYNGEE. The CDR3 is made up of 14 amino acids. CDR3 sequence (DNA): TGTGCCAGCAGCGCGGACAGGGGCTCCTACGAGCAGTACTTC. It yields the protein CASSADRGSYEQYF.

As to this clone: Other DNA sequences within the sample encode an identical CDR3. The chain uses TRBV18 and TRBJ1-2; a weak D match, TRBD1 (5 bases). CDR3 length equals 13 residues. Trimming pared 4 bases from V and 1 base from J, leaving 7 bases between. Germline V gene sequence: CDR1 KGHSH, CDR2 LQKENI. The CDR3 region is CASSLDSNYGYTF. DNA for the CDR3: TGTGCCAGCTCACTTGACAGTAACTATGGCTACACCTTC. The variable domain in full, completed from reference TRBV18 and TRBJ1-2, reads NAGVMQNPRHLVRRRGQEARLRCSPMKGHSHVYWYRQLPEEGLKFMVYLQKENIIDESGMPKERFSAEFPKEGPSILRIQQVVRGDSAAYFCASSLDSNYGYTFGSGTRLTVV.

This chain uses TRBV6-5 with TRBJ2-7, with 9 bases aligning to TRBD1. This CDR3 region has 15 residues. The V and J ends lost 2 bases and 4 bases, in that order; junction bases with no gene match: 6. Per germline, CDR1 MNHEY and CDR2 SVGAGI. Here the CDR3 reads CASSYGTGFFYEQYF. CDR3 sequence (DNA): TGTGCCAGCAGTTACGGGACAGGGTTTTTTTACGAGCAGTACTTC.

In regard to this clone: The same CDR3 arises from other DNA sequences in this sample as well. The CDR3 spells CASSLGGRETQYF. The CDR3 DNA follows: TGTGCCAGCAGCTTGGGGGGCCGGGAGACCCAGTACTTC. The chain uses TRBV5-4 and TRBJ2-5; a weak D match, TRBD1 (5 bases). V gave up 0 bases and J gave up 5 bases, with 8 bases separating them. Germline values: CDR1 SGHNT, CDR2 YYREEE (reference sequence). The CDR3 extends over 13 amino acids.

The chain has TRBV6-5 and TRBJ1-2; 7 bases map to TRBD1. The germline V gene has CDR1 MNHEY and CDR2 SVGAGI. This CDR3 spans 14 amino acids. J gave up 5 bases and V 5 bases, and 8 bases lay outside the gene matches. CDR3 region: CASSGGQSDYGYTF. The DNA of the CDR3 is TGTGCCAGCAGTGGGGGACAGTCGGATTATGGCTACACCTTC.

The chain uses TRBV4-3 and TRBJ2-7; 10 nucleotides line up with TRBD2. The CDR3 spans 16 residues. CDR1 and CDR2 from the germline V gene are LGHNA and YSLEER. V lost 2 bases and J lost 5; bases outside the gene matches: 9. The DNA of the CDR3 is TGCGCCAGCAGCCAACGGATTAGCGGGGGGATCCACGAGCAGTACTTC. Its protein is CASSQRISGGIHEQYF.

The chain joins TRBV6-5 to TRBJ1-3; no reliable D call. CDR3 size: 14 residues. From germline, CDR1 is MNHEY and CDR2 SVGAGI. V dropped 6 bases and J dropped 2 bases, with 11 bases sitting between them. CDR3 DNA: TGTGCCAGCAGACCGGGGAAGGCTGGAAACACCATATATTTT. This sequence encodes CASRPGKAGNTIYF.

This sequence joins TRBV4-2 and TRBJ2-2, with D possibly matching TRBD2 (6 bases). The germline gives CDR1 LGHNA, CDR2 YNFKEQ. This CDR3 region has 18 residues. V lost 4 bases and J lost 6, with 24 bases in between. The CDR3 region is CASSPVGGPVGGPGELFF. In nucleotides, the CDR3 is TGTGCCAGCAGCCCGGTGGGGGGACCCGTCGGGGGTCCCGGGGAGCTGTTTTTT.